This T cell receptor beta chain derives from a study of CD8 T cells in ankylosing spondylitis. With regard to this clonotype: Its antigen is undetermined.

Libraries of TCR beta came from quantitative 5'-RACE with molecular barcodes. Using its own MiXCR run on the 5' RACE reads, TCRdb lists one record per CDR3 protein. This sample has some 700,000 distinct CDR3 sequences, with about 20% found just once. J lost 5 bases, V lost 5 bases, and 12 bases had no gene match. There are 16 residues in the CDR3. Looked up from germline, CDR1 is SGHVS and CDR2 is FNYEAQ. General study points: Characteristic, it appeared, of ankylosing spondylitis blood was a TCR beta motif of eight highly homologous variants. Both synovial fluid and blood in reactive arthritis had previously been reported to carry some motif variants.

Sequenced: blood, either unsorted or a sorted T cell fraction (not recorded which). This clonotype was obtained from a male donor with ankylosing spondylitis. The chain couples TRBV7-6 to TRBJ2-3, with 8 bases matching TRBD1. Here the CDR3 DNA reads TGTGCCAGCAGCCCGGAATCCGGGACAGGAGGAGATACGCAGTATTTT. Amino acids: CASSPESGTGGDTQYF.